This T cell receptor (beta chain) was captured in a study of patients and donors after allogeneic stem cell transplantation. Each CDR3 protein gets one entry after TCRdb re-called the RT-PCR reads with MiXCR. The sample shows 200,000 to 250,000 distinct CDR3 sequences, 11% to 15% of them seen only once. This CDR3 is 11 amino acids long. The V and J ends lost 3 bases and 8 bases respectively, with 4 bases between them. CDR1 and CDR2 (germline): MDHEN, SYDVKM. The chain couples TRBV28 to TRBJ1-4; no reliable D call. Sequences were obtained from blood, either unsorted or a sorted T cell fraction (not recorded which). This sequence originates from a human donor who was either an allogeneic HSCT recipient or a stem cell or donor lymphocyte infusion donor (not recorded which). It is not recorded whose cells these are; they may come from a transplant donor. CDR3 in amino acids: CASSFLEKLFF. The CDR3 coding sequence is TGTGCCAGCAGTTTCCTGGAAAAACTGTTTTTT.